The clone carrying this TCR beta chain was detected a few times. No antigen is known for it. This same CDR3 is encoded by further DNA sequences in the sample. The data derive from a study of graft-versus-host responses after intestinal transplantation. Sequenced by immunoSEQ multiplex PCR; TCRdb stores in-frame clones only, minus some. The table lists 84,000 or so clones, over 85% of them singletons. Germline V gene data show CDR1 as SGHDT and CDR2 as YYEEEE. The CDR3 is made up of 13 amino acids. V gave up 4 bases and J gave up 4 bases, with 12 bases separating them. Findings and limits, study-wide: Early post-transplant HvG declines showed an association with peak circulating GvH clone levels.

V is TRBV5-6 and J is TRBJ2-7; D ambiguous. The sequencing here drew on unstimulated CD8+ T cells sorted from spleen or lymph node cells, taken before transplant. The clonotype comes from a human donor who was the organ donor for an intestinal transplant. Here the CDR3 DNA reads TGTGCCAGCAGCCTTGTAAGAGGTTACGAGCAGTACTTC. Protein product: CASSLVRGYEQYF.